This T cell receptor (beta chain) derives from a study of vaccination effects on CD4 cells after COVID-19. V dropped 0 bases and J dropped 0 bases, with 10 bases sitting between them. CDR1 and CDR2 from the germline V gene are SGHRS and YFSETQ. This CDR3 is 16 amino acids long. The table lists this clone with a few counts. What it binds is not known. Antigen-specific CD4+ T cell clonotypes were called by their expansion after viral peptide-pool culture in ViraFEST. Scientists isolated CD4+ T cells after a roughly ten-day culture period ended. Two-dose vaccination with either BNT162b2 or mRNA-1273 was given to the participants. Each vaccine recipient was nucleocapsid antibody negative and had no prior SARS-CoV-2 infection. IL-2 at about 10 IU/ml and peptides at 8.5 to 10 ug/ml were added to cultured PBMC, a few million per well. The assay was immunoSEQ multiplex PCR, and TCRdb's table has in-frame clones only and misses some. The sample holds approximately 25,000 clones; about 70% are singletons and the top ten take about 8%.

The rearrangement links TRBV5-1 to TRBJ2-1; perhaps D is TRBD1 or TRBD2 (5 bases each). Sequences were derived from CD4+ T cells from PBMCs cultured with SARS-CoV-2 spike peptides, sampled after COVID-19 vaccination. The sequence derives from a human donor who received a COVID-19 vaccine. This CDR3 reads CASSLEGRSSYNEQFF. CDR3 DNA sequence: TGCGCCAGCAGCTTGGAGGGACGTAGCTCCTACAATGAGCAGTTCTTC. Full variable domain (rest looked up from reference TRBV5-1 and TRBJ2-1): KAGVTQTPRYLIKTRGQQVTLSCSPISGHRSVSWYQQTPGQGLQFLFEYFSETQRNKGNFPGRFSGRQFSNSRSEMNVSTLELGDSALYLCASSLEGRSSYNEQFFGPGTRLTVL.